This T cell receptor beta chain is from a study of T cell repertoires in cytomegalovirus infection. Study-wide background: Newly reported HLA-C-restricted and thoroughly characterized HLA-B-restricted CMV epitopes were employed. The public TCR beta signatures pointed to both CMV infection and matching HLA type.

Only one count was recorded for this clonotype. Its antigen is not identified. TCRdb analysed the reads with MiXCR anew, one entry per CDR3 protein. This sample carries about 900,000 distinct CDR3 sequences, 31% of them seen once, and the ten largest clones take about an eighth. From germline, CDR1 is SGHVS and CDR2 FNYEAQ. The CDR3 loop spans 16 amino acids. V was pared by 3 bases and J by 3 bases, with 15 bases between. General observations from the study: The ex vivo response showed dominance by HLA-C-restricted CMV-specific TCR beta clonotypes. Cumulative frequency of public TCR beta families picked out carriers of CMV plus the relevant HLA.

The origin of this receptor is a human donor in good health (CMV status not recorded). Some clones in this sample may be carry-over from other donors' samples. The sequenced sample was cultured CD8+ T cells from PBMCs, obtained from culture after CMV antigen stimulation. The chain employs TRBV7-6 and TRBJ1-5, with D possibly TRBD1 on 6 matching bases. CDR3 region: CASSLTGWGYNQPQHF. CDR3 DNA sequence: TGTGCCAGCAGCTTGACAGGTTGGGGATACAATCAGCCCCAGCATTTT. Complete variable domain (other parts from reference TRBV7-6 and TRBJ1-5): GAGVSQSPRYKVTKRGQDVALRCDPISGHVSLYWYRQALGQGPEFLTYFNYEAQQDKSGLPNDRFSAERPEGSISTLTIQRTEQRDSAMYRCASSLTGWGYNQPQHFGDGTRLSIL.